This T cell receptor beta chain appears in the sequencing data of a study of blood T cell repertoires in COVID-19. Whole-study context: The United States, Italy and Spain were the sources of the acute and convalescent COVID-19 samples.

This clone appeared a single time. The CDR3 spans 14 residues. CDR1 is SGDLS, CDR2 YYNGEE, per germline. Trimming stripped 1 base from V and 9 bases from J, with 14 bases between. Seattle-derived patients entered the study during active infection and were followed longitudinally. As originally analysed: Nucleated cell number was recorded as an estimate derived from reference gene primer amplification. Clones were sequenced by immunoSEQ multiplex PCR, and TCRdb holds only the in-frame ones, with some missing. V, J and clone size derive from that table, while D and trimming were established from the DNA sequence. The table has fewer than 350,000 clones, more than 80% seen once; the top ten hold 6.5% to 8%.

The V gene is TRBV9, the J gene TRBJ1-5, with unresolved D. The origin of this receptor is a woman aged 25 to 45 with COVID-19, enrolled during active disease. The sequenced sample was peripheral blood. CDR3 bases: TGTGCCAGCAGCGTAAAAGAGGGCTTGGGGCCCCAGCATTTT. Its protein product is CASSVKEGLGPQHF.